This T cell receptor (beta chain) was obtained from a study of OX40 agonist ivuxolimab in advanced cancers. The overall study: At approximately 83% male, the cohort had a mean age of approximately 60 years, ranging from about 23 to 79. Having had anti-PD-1, anti-PD-L1 or anti-CTLA-4 therapy before was allowed, and approximately 40% had some. Study-level points and caveats: The study observed clonal expansion of CD4+ and CD8+ blood T cells by week 6 at 0.1 to 3.0 mg/kg.

J was trimmed by 3 bases and V by 4 bases; bases with no gene match: 9. Looked up from germline, CDR1 is LNHDA and CDR2 is SQIVND (reference sequence). The CDR3 contains 16 residues. Assay used: immunoSEQ multiplex PCR; TCRdb lists only in-frame clones, some missing. This repertoire shows some 64,000 clones, about 88% found once; its top ten account for roughly 0.7%. As for this clone: Its cognate antigen is unknown.

The sample here was CD4+ or CD8+ T cells sorted from blood, taken in a trial of the OX40 agonist ivuxolimab. This chain connects TRBV19 to TRBJ1-1, with 9 nucleotides matching TRBD1. This clonotype was obtained from an adult with an advanced solid tumor such as melanoma, head and neck, liver or kidney cancer. The CDR3 spells CASSTRGQGSYTEAFF. As DNA, the CDR3 is TGTGCCAGTAGTACCCGGGGACAGGGTTCCTACACTGAAGCTTTCTTT.